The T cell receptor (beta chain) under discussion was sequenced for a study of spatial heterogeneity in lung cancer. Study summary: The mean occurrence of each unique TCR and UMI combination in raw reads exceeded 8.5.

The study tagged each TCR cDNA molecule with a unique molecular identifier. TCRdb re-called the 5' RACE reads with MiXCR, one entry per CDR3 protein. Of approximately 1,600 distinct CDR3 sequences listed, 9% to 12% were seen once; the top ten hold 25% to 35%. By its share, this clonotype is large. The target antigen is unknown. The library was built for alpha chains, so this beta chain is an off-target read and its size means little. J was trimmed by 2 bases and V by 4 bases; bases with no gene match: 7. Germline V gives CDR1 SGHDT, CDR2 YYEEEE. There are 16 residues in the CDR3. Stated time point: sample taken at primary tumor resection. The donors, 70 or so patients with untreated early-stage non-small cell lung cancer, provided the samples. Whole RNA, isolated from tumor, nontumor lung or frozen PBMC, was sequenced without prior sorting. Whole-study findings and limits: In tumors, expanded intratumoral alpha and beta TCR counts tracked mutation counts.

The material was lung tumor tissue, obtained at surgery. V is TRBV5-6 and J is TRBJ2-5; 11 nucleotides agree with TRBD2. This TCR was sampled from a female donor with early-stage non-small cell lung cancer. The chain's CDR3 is CASSPILAGVQETQYF. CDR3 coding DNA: TGTGCCAGCAGCCCAATACTAGCGGGGGTACAAGAGACCCAGTACTTC.